This TCR beta chain derives from a study of blood T cell repertoires in COVID-19 (TCRdb year 2020). As for the study more broadly: Samples from collaborators originated in the United States, Italy and Spain and spanned both the acute and convalescent phases of COVID-19. The prospective study material was composed of cDNA or gDNA derived from T cells, B-cell-depleted T cells, or PBMCs. Deeply sampled blood TCRbeta repertoires from subjects exposed to, actively infected with, or recovered from COVID-19 were included in the dataset. A freely available public database, intended as a resource for researchers studying the immune response to SARS-CoV-2, is where the repertoires were released. Samples came from the ongoing ImmuneRACE study (first 160 participants) plus 1,254 subjects from 6 global collaborators. Nearly every sample came with metadata listing a de-identified subject ID, COVID-19 status, age in years and sex. Where HLA class I and class II types were available, the types were taken from metadata supplied by the sample provider, not from assay-based typing. What the study reported, not specific to this receptor: Clinical and demographic metadata were provided uncurated, with the amount varying by source and participant.

The collaborating institutions used their own protocols to collect whole blood in K2EDTA tubes. For TCRbeta analysis, collaborator samples were shipped as frozen whole blood, as isolated PBMCs, or as DNA extracted from either sample type. TCRbeta CDR3 regions were amplified from genomic DNA using the immunoSEQ Assay, a bias-controlled multiplex PCR. Per the authors' processing: Within the assay, amplification of reference gene primers was used to estimate how many nucleated cells each sample contained. To quantify the absolute abundance of each unique TCRbeta CDR3 rearrangement, sequence reads were collapsed and filtered. For each sample, productive Simpson clonality was calculated as the square root of Simpson's diversity index across productive rearrangements. Here the immuneACCESS table is served through TCRdb, limited to in-frame sequences with V and J called. Missing clones are a known gap in these copies; in checked studies unresolved V genes cover under half, and the rest lacks a known reason. V and J calls and clone size are as listed in that table; D and trimming were resolved from the DNA. Within this sample are around 170,000 clones, with approximately 90% of them counted one time only. In total, the top ten clones hold around 24% of the sample.

Taken from the germline V gene, the CDR1 and CDR2 loops are LGHNA and YNFKEQ. After removal of 3 bases from V and 8 bases from J, the junction retains 23 bases not matched to a gene. Its CDR3 holds 19 amino acids, cysteine through phenylalanine. The read is trimmed to its CDR3 DNA, 57 bases read in frame from base 1. Note on this clone: Which antigen it targets is not known. The input lacks base qualities; no much larger clone sits a single base away.

The rearrangement combines TRBV4-2 with TRBJ1-2, with 8 junctional bases fitting TRBD1. Sequenced: peripheral blood. The sequence was obtained from a man between 60 and 75 years old with acute or convalescent COVID-19. The DNA sequence reads TGTGCCAGCAGCCACAGCGGACAGGGATCCGTCGGAGAAAGGGGCGGCTACACCTTC. Translated, it gives CASSHSGQGSVGERGGYTF.